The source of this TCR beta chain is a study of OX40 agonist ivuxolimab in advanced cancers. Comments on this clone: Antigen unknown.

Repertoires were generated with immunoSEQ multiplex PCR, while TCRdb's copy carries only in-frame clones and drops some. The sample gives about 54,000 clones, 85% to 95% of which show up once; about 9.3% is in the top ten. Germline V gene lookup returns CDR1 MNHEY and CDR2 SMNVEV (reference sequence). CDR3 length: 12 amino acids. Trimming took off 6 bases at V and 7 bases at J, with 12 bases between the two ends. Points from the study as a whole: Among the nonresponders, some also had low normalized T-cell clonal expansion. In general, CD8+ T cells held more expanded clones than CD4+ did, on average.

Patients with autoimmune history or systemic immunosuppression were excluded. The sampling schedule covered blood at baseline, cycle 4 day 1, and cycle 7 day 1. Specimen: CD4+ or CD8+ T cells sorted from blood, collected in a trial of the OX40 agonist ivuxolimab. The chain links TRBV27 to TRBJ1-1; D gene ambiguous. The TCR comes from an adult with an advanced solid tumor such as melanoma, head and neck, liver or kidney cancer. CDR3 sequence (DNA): TGTGCCAGCAGCGGGTTAGAGGGTGAAGCTTTCTTT. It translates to CASSGLEGEAFF.